Given below is one T cell receptor (beta chain) in context. What it binds is unknown. Researchers prepared the TCRbeta library using unique molecular identifiers, the study reports. TCRdb processed the PCR reads anew with MiXCR; each CDR3 protein has one entry. The profile shows fewer than 250,000 distinct CDR3 sequences, around 8% of them singletons. The source of the sample is a study of T-cell reconstitution after alpha-beta-depleted transplantation in children. Whole-study findings and limits: A year post-transplant, T-cell counts and diversity derived mostly from newly produced T cells. Several hundred expanded graft clones reportedly supplied alpha-beta T cells about two months after transplant.

J gave up 7 bases and V 2 bases, and 22 bases lay outside the gene matches. The CDR3 has 19 residues. The specimen comprised PBMCs, mostly from graft donor cells, sampled 180 days after TCRalphabeta/CD19-depleted stem cell transplant. The chain recombines TRBV12-3 or TRBV12-4 with TRBJ2-7, with 8 bases fitting TRBD1. The TCR comes from a male patient younger than 18 who had a stem cell transplant for acute lymphoblastic leukemia, so the T cells may come from the graft donor. The CDR3 DNA reads TGTGCCAGCAGTTTAAAGCGCCAGGGGGCTCCTGCGGGATTTGCGGAGCAGTACTTC. Translating it yields CASSLKRQGAPAGFAEQYF.